A selection of T cell receptor beta chains follows, all from one sample in a study of T cells in localized non-small cell lung cancer. The data were produced by immunoSEQ multiplex PCR, yet TCRdb's version contains in-frame clones alone and is incomplete. The table includes around 100,000 clones, roughly 90% detected once. This specimen consisted of peripheral blood, obtained before any cancer treatment. These receptors were collected from a man aged 40 to 69 with stage I squamous cell lung carcinoma. Both conserved end residues are part of each CDR3. D genes are given only for firm matches. Clone size is shown for a subset of rows, as once, few, many or a class of expanded clone.

V gene: TRBV6-1
J gene: TRBJ1-2
clone size: .
D gene: .
CDR3 protein: CASSQGYINYGYTF
CDR3 DNA: TGTGCCAGCAGTCAGGGTTACATTAACTATGGCTACACCTTC

V gene: TRBV5-8
J gene: TRBJ1-6
clone size: .
D gene: TRBD1
CDR3 protein: CASSGQGSPLHF
CDR3 DNA: TGTGCCAGCAGCGGACAGGGTTCACCCCTCCACTTT

V gene: TRBV6-6
J gene: TRBJ1-4
clone size: .
D gene: .
CDR3 protein: CASSYFPATNEKLFF
CDR3 DNA: TGTGCCAGCAGTTACTTCCCTGCAACTAATGAAAAACTGTTTTTT

V gene: TRBV6-6
J gene: TRBJ2-7
clone size: .
D gene: .
CDR3 protein: CASSYTNPGLTGEQYF
CDR3 DNA: TGTGCCAGCAGTTACACGAACCCGGGACTTACGGGGGAGCAGTACTTC

V gene: TRBV4-3
J gene: TRBJ1-2
clone size: .
D gene: .
CDR3 protein: CASSQETSYGYTF
CDR3 DNA: TGCGCCAGCAGCCAAGAGACAAGCTATGGCTACACCTTC

V gene: TRBV19
J gene: TRBJ2-7
clone size: .
D gene: .
CDR3 protein: CASSMAGTEFYEQYF
CDR3 DNA: TGTGCCAGTAGTATGGCGGGAACAGAGTTCTACGAGCAGTACTTC

V gene: TRBV27
J gene: TRBJ2-3
clone size: .
D gene: .
CDR3 protein: CASSLRATDTQYF
CDR3 DNA: TGTGCCAGCAGTTTAAGGGCCACAGATACGCAGTATTTT

V gene: TRBV9
J gene: TRBJ2-3
clone size: .
D gene: .
CDR3 protein: CASSVGGLGDTQYF
CDR3 DNA: TGTGCCAGCAGCGTAGGAGGCTTAGGAGATACGCAGTATTTT

V gene: TRBV19
J gene: TRBJ2-7
clone size: .
D gene: .
CDR3 protein: CASSFLSSYEQYF
CDR3 DNA: TGTGCCAGTAGTTTCCTCAGTTCCTACGAGCAGTACTTC

V gene: TRBV7-2
J gene: TRBJ1-4
clone size: .
D gene: TRBD1
CDR3 protein: CASSLSGGSEKLFF
CDR3 DNA: TGTGCCAGCAGCCTTTCAGGGGGCAGTGAAAAACTGTTTTTT

V gene: TRBV5-8
J gene: TRBJ2-7
clone size: .
D gene: .
CDR3 protein: CASSSRTSSYEQYF
CDR3 DNA: TGTGCCAGCAGCTCAAGGACAAGCTCCTACGAGCAGTACTTC

V gene: TRBV11-2
J gene: TRBJ1-1
clone size: .
D gene: TRBD1
CDR3 protein: CASKKLRGTGVGNTEAFF
CDR3 DNA: TGTGCCAGCAAAAAATTACGGGGTACAGGGGTGGGGAACACTGAAGCTTTCTTT

V gene: TRBV4-1
J gene: TRBJ1-1
clone size: few
D gene: .
CDR3 protein: CASSQDYRQLPEAFF
CDR3 DNA: TGCGCCAGCAGCCAAGATTATCGACAGTTGCCTGAAGCTTTCTTT

V gene: TRBV5-1
J gene: TRBJ2-1
clone size: .
D gene: .
CDR3 protein: CASSLDEGTYNEQFF
CDR3 DNA: TGCGCCAGCTCCCTAGATGAGGGGACCTACAATGAGCAGTTCTTC

V gene: TRBV29-1
J gene: TRBJ2-4
clone size: .
D gene: .
CDR3 protein: CSVVKGGNLAKNIQYF
CDR3 DNA: TGCAGCGTTGTAAAGGGGGGAAATCTAGCCAAAAACATTCAGTACTTC

V gene: TRBV7-2
J gene: TRBJ1-6
clone size: .
D gene: .
CDR3 protein: CASSLGGAASSPLHF
CDR3 DNA: TGTGCCAGCAGCTTAGGGGGAGCGGCAAGTTCACCCCTCCACTTT

V gene: TRBV2
J gene: TRBJ1-2
clone size: .
D gene: TRBD1
CDR3 protein: CASSRTGEDGGYTF
CDR3 DNA: TGTGCCAGCAGTCGGACAGGGGAGGACGGTGGCTACACCTTC

V gene: TRBV7-9
J gene: TRBJ2-1
clone size: .
D gene: .
CDR3 protein: CASSLARHNEQFF
CDR3 DNA: TGTGCCAGCAGCTTAGCCCGCCACAATGAGCAGTTCTTC

V gene: TRBV19
J gene: TRBJ1-4
clone size: .
D gene: TRBD1
CDR3 protein: CASSISQGGEKLFF
CDR3 DNA: TGTGCCAGTAGTATAAGTCAGGGGGGCGAAAAACTGTTTTTT

V gene: TRBV11-2
J gene: TRBJ1-5
clone size: .
D gene: .
CDR3 protein: CASSLGGRQPQHF
CDR3 DNA: TGTGCCAGCAGCTTAGGGGGGCGTCAGCCCCAGCATTTT

V gene: TRBV7-8
J gene: TRBJ1-1
clone size: .
D gene: TRBD1
CDR3 protein: CASSLRTGGAWNTEAFF
CDR3 DNA: TGTGCCAGCAGCTTAAGGACAGGGGGCGCCTGGAACACTGAAGCTTTCTTT

V gene: TRBV7-2
J gene: TRBJ2-5
clone size: .
D gene: .
CDR3 protein: CASSLQTGQETQYF
CDR3 DNA: TGTGCCAGCAGCCTGCAGACAGGACAAGAGACCCAGTACTTC

V gene: TRBV10-3
J gene: TRBJ2-7
clone size: .
D gene: TRBD2
CDR3 protein: CAISQVRGEYEQYF
CDR3 DNA: TGTGCCATCAGCCAGGTTCGGGGGGAATACGAGCAGTACTTC

V gene: TRBV2
J gene: TRBJ2-7
clone size: .
D gene: .
CDR3 protein: CASQGVRSSYEQYF
CDR3 DNA: TGTGCCAGCCAAGGGGTCAGAAGCTCCTACGAGCAGTACTTC

V gene: TRBV20-1
J gene: TRBJ2-7
clone size: .
D gene: .
CDR3 protein: CSANDPYEQYF
CDR3 DNA: TGCAGTGCAAATGACCCCTACGAGCAGTACTTC

V gene: TRBV2
J gene: TRBJ1-3
clone size: .
D gene: .
CDR3 protein: CASSPRGTGNTIYF
CDR3 DNA: TGTGCCAGCAGCCCCAGGGGAACTGGAAACACCATATATTTT

V gene: TRBV5-5
J gene: TRBJ1-1
clone size: few
D gene: .
CDR3 protein: CASSIVPTTEAFF
CDR3 DNA: TGTGCCAGCAGCATCGTCCCTACCACTGAAGCTTTCTTT

V gene: TRBV5-1
J gene: TRBJ2-1
clone size: .
D gene: .
CDR3 protein: CASSLEGTGSHEQFF
CDR3 DNA: TGCGCCAGCAGCTTGGAAGGGACTGGTAGTCATGAGCAGTTCTTC